This T cell receptor (beta chain) was sequenced for a study of blood T cell repertoires in COVID-19. Study at large: The origin of the acute and convalescent COVID-19 samples was the United States, Italy and Spain. Nucleic acid was either cDNA or gDNA, and it came from T cells, B-cell-depleted T cells, or PBMCs.

The junction had 4 bases not matched to a gene; V was cut back by 0 bases and J by 1 base. Per germline, CDR1 SGHVS and CDR2 FQNEAQ. The CDR3 length is 17 residues. In its sample, this clone was seen once. Authors' methods: Cell counts per sample came from amplifying reference gene primers. Profiled with immunoSEQ multiplex PCR; TCRdb holds only in-frame clones, not every one. V and J calls and clone size come straight from that table; D and trimming were deduced from the DNA. The data hold approximately 280,000 clones, with 80% to 90% observed a single time. The specimen sequenced was peripheral blood. The receptor comes from a man aged 35-49 years with acute or convalescent COVID-19. V is TRBV7-8 and J is TRBJ1-3; 9 positions match TRBD1. The chain's CDR3 is CASSLARTGASGNTIYF. The CDR3 bases are TGTGCCAGCAGCTTAGCTCGGACAGGGGCGTCTGGAAACACCATATATTTT.